A selection of T cell receptor beta chains follows, all from one sample in a study of patients and donors after allogeneic stem cell transplantation. MiXCR, applied by TCRdb to the RT-PCR reads, yields one record per CDR3 protein. The table records about 150,000 distinct CDR3 sequences, 20% to 25% of them present only once. Sequencing was done on a sample of blood, either unsorted or a sorted T cell fraction (not recorded which). The receptors derive from a human donor who was either an allogeneic HSCT recipient or a stem cell or donor lymphocyte infusion donor (not recorded which). It is not recorded whose cells these are; they may come from a transplant donor. Both conserved end residues are part of each CDR3. D genes are given only for firm matches. Where a row states a size, it is once, few, many or the class of an expanded clone; other rows omit it.

d_call clone_size j_call v_call cdr3_nt cdr3_aa
TRBD1 few TRBJ1-5 TRBV20-1 TGCAGTGCTAGAGGACAGGGGGTTGAGGCCCAGCATTTT CSARGQGVEAQHF
- few TRBJ1-1 TRBV9 TGTGCCAGCAGCGCGCATAGGGGCAGGACTGAAGCTTTCTTT CASSAHRGRTEAFF
- - TRBJ2-5 TRBV12-3/TRBV12-4 TGTGCCAGCAGTTTTAAAGGGGTTATAAAGACCCAGTACTTC CASSFKGVIKTQYF
- few TRBJ1-3 TRBV29-1 TGCAGCGTTGGGGGCAGGGGCTCTGGAAACACCATATATTTT CSVGGRGSGNTIYF
- - TRBJ1-3 TRBV29-1 TGCAGCGTTGAAGATCTTGCCAGGCACTCTGGAAACACCATATATTTT CSVEDLARHSGNTIYF
- - TRBJ1-5 TRBV29-1 TGCAGCGTTGAAGACCTCGAGCTCGGGGGGGCAGGGGATAGCAATCAGCCCCAGCATTTT CSVEDLELGGAGDSNQPQHF
TRBD2 - TRBJ2-1 TRBV28 TGTGCCAGCAGTTTCGTGGGGACTAGCGCGATCAATGAGCAGTTCTTC CASSFVGTSAINEQFF
- - TRBJ1-2 TRBV29-1 TGCAGCGTTGACGGGTTTGGGGAGGAATATGGCTACACCTTC CSVDGFGEEYGYTF
TRBD2 - TRBJ2-1 TRBV7-3 TGTGCCAGCAGCTTCGCGGGAGGGCCGGGGAATGAGCAGTTCTTC CASSFAGGPGNEQFF
TRBD1 - TRBJ2-6 TRBV7-3 TGTGCCAGCAGCTTATCAGGGGGCTCTGGGGCCAACGTCCTGACTTTC CASSLSGGSGANVLTF
- many TRBJ1-1 TRBV12-3/TRBV12-4 TGTGCCAGCAGTTTGTCTGGGGGGAACACTGAAGCTTTCTTT CASSLSGGNTEAFF
- many TRBJ1-2 TRBV5-1 TGCGCCAGCAGCTTAACAGGCGGTGGAGGCTACACCTTC CASSLTGGGGYTF
- - TRBJ1-6 TRBV9 TGTGCCAGCAGCGTTCGAAGAGAGAATTCACCCCTCCACTTT CASSVRRENSPLHF
TRBD2 - TRBJ2-1 TRBV7-9 TGTGCCAGCAGCTTAGAAGCGGGAGTAGGCAGTTATGAGCAGTTCTTC CASSLEAGVGSYEQFF
- many TRBJ1-1 TRBV5-1 TGCGCCAGCAGCTTGTATCATGAGGAGAACACTGAAGCTTTCTTT CASSLYHEENTEAFF
- few TRBJ1-1 TRBV9 TGTGCCAGCAGCGTAGAAGGGCAGGGACGGACTGAAGCTTTCTTT CASSVEGQGRTEAFF
TRBD1 - TRBJ2-5 TRBV6-5 TGTGCCAGCAGTTACTCCGGACAGGGATTTACCCAGTACTTC CASSYSGQGFTQYF
- - TRBJ2-3 TRBV7-9 TGTGCCAGCAGCCAACTCGGCACAGATACGCAGTATTTT CASSQLGTDTQYF
TRBD1 few TRBJ2-7 TRBV27 TGTGCCAGCAGTACGGGACAGCTTACCTACGAGCAGTACTTC CASSTGQLTYEQYF